These 32 T cell receptor beta chains share one sample of origin, sequenced in a study of shared clonotypes between healthy human individuals. Clones were read by immunoSEQ multiplex PCR, and TCRdb kept only the in-frame ones, dropping some. The top ten hold about 0.94% of the sample, which has about 1.1 million clones, approximately 80% seen once. Sequenced material: memory CD4+ T cells from PBMCs. Subset meaning: CD45RA-negative fraction. These receptors all stem from a young man in good health. Some clones in this sample may be carry-over from other donors' samples.

In the case of this clone: This sample also contains other DNA sequences that code for the same CDR3. This rearrangement joins TRBV7-2 to TRBJ2-2, with a possible D match to TRBD1 (6 bases). Deletions cut 3 bases from V and 1 base from J, with 6 bases between. Per the germline V gene, CDR1 is SGHTA and CDR2 is FQGNSA. The CDR3 has 14 residues. The CDR3 coding sequence is TGTGCCAGCAGCTTCAGGGGGAACACCGGGGAGCTGTTTTTT. Translating it yields CASSFRGNTGELFF.

The genes are TRBV4-1 and TRBJ2-1, with D perhaps matching TRBD2 (5 bases). In germline, CDR1 is MGHRA, CDR2 YSYEKL. CDR3 size: 11 residues. V lost 6 bases to trimming and J lost 8 bases, with 8 bases between them. The CDR3 protein is CASRQRDEQFF. The DNA of the CDR3 is TGCGCCAGCAGGCAGAGGGATGAGCAGTTCTTC.

This clone came up once. The chain has TRBV2 and TRBJ2-7; no clear D. Germline V lookup: CDR1 SNHLY, CDR2 FYNNEI. Trimming took 6 bases from V and 2 from J, leaving 11 bases between them. The CDR3 consists of 13 residues. The CDR3 DNA reads TGTGCCAGCAGGGGCCGGGTCGCCTACGAGCAGTACTTC. As protein: CASRGRVAYEQYF.

This chain links TRBV5-4 with TRBJ2-5; D possibly corresponds to TRBD2 (5 bases). The J call is uncertain, as TRBJ2-7 better fits the DNA end. The length of the CDR3 is 15 residues. Germline CDR1 is SGHNT and CDR2 is YYREEE (reference sequence). This CDR3 reads CASSPGSGPSYEQYF. For the CDR3, the DNA is TGTGCCAGCAGCCCGGGGAGCGGCCCCTCCTACGAGCAGTACTTC.

Remarks on this clone: Other DNA sequences in this sample translate to the same CDR3. The chain is built from TRBV5-4 and TRBJ1-1; no clear D gene. V was pared by 0 bases and J by 1 base, with 7 bases between. The CDR3 loop spans 14 amino acids. The germline CDR1 and CDR2 sequences are SGHNT and YYREEE (reference sequence). The CDR3 spells CASSLAGTNTEAFF. The CDR3 DNA sequence: TGTGCCAGCAGCTTGGCGGGTACGAACACTGAAGCTTTCTTT.

The chain recombines TRBV28 with TRBJ1-1; D is ambiguous. The CDR3 is 12 residues long. The germline V and J ends were trimmed by 1 base and 9 bases, with 9 bases remaining between them. Per the germline V gene, CDR1 is MDHEN and CDR2 is SYDVKM. CDR3: CASSLYGSQAFF. CDR3 nucleotide sequence: TGTGCCAGCAGTTTATATGGCTCCCAAGCTTTCTTT.

V is TRBV9 and J is TRBJ1-2; 12 nucleotides match TRBD1. J was trimmed by 8 bases and V by 3 bases; bases with no gene match: 5. The V gene's germline CDR1 is SGDLS and CDR2 YYNGEE. This CDR3 has 14 residues. The CDR3 nucleotides read TGTGCCAGCAGCGCCGGGACAGGGGGCAGAGGCTACACCTTC. Its translation is CASSAGTGGRGYTF. Together with reference TRBV9 and TRBJ1-2, the CDR3 gives the full variable domain: DSGVTQTPKHLITATGQRVTLRCSPRSGDLSVYWYQQSLDQGLQFLIQYYNGEERAKGNILERFSAQQFPDLHSELNLSSLELGDSALYFCASSAGTGGRGYTFGSGTRLTVV.

The chain uses TRBV4-1 and TRBJ1-6; D unclear. Trimming removed 4 bases from V and 10 bases from J, with 14 bases in between. Germline assignment: CDR1 MGHRA and CDR2 YSYEKL. This CDR3 comprises 14 residues. This CDR3 is CASSPTEIGSPLHF. The CDR3 nucleotides are TGCGCCAGCAGCCCGACCGAAATTGGCTCACCCCTCCACTTT.

The V call is TRBV7-2, the J call TRBJ1-1; tentatively, D is TRBD1 (6 bases). The V end was cut by 1 base, the J end by 0 bases, with 9 bases between. Germline V gives CDR1 SGHTA, CDR2 FQGNSA. The CDR3 is 15 residues long. The CDR3 loop reads CASSLVGQMNTEAFF. The CDR3 region has the DNA TGTGCCAGCAGCTTAGTTGGACAGATGAACACTGAAGCTTTCTTT. Based on the CDR3 plus reference TRBV7-2 and TRBJ1-1, the full variable domain is GAGVSQSPSNKVTEKGKDVELRCDPISGHTALYWYRQSLGQGLEFLIYFQGNSAPDKSGLPSDRFSAERTGGSVSTLTIQRTQQEDSAVYLCASSLVGQMNTEAFFGQGTRLTVV.

Note on this clone: The same CDR3 also results from other DNA sequences found in this sample. The rearrangement uses TRBV5-6 and TRBJ2-7, with D perhaps matching TRBD2 (5 bases). This CDR3 contains 15 residues. With 3 bases removed from V and 0 bases from J, the gap between germline ends came to 13 bases. Per germline, CDR1 SGHDT and CDR2 YYEEEE. The CDR3 DNA reads as TGTGCCAGCAGCTGGACCCGGGAAAACTCCTACGAGCAGTACTTC. It encodes CASSWTRENSYEQYF.

The chain couples TRBV10-3 to TRBJ2-5; D may be TRBD1 (5 bases). The better agreement between TRBJ2-7 and the DNA end casts doubt on the J call. There are 15 residues in the CDR3. In germline, CDR1 is ENHRY, CDR2 SYGVKD. The CDR3, as DNA: TGTGCCATCAGTGAGCCTCAGCAGGGCACCTACGAGCAGTACTTC. Residues: CAISEPQQGTYEQYF.

The genes are TRBV28 and TRBJ2-1; 9 bases match TRBD2. Germline V gene data show CDR1 as MDHEN and CDR2 as SYDVKM. J was trimmed by 6 bases and V by 6 bases; bases with no gene match: 9. The CDR3 sequence is 15 residues long. The CDR3 here is CASSFAGTSLNEQFF. The CDR3 nucleotides are TGTGCCAGCAGCTTTGCCGGGACTAGCCTCAATGAGCAGTTCTTC.

In DNA form, the CDR3 reads TGTGCCAGCAGTCATAAAGAGGGTAGCACTGAAGCTTTCTTT. It yields the protein CASSHKEGSTEAFF. This sequence joins TRBV11-1 and TRBJ1-1; D not certain. Germline CDR1 SGHAT, CDR2 FQDESV (reference sequence). Trimming removed 6 bases from V and 4 bases from J, with 15 bases in between. CDR3 length: 14 amino acids.

This chain links TRBV19 with TRBJ2-1; D is possibly TRBD2 (6 bases). This CDR3 region has 15 residues. Germline loops: CDR1 LNHDA, CDR2 SQIVND (reference sequence). Trimming shortened V by 10 bases and J by 8 bases, and 24 bases separated the two germline ends. The CDR3 coding sequence is TGTGCCACCTCCCTGATTGGGGGGACGGGAGATGAGCAGTTCTTC. Residues: CATSLIGGTGDEQFF.

The genes are TRBV11-2 and TRBJ1-2; D gene ambiguous. Germline values: CDR1 SGHAT, CDR2 FQNNGV. Trimming stripped 1 base from V and 4 bases from J, with 13 bases between. The CDR3 has 15 residues. The CDR3 sequence: CASSLVGSLSYGYTF. The CDR3 nucleotides are TGTGCCAGCAGCTTAGTTGGTTCACTAAGCTATGGCTACACCTTC.

The chain has TRBV5-1 and TRBJ2-5; D is ambiguous. Germline lookup yields CDR1 SGHRS and CDR2 YFSETQ. The CDR3 covers 15 residues. The V end lost 4 bases, the J end lost 5 bases, and 18 bases lay between the germline ends. The CDR3 region has the DNA TGCGCCAGCAGCCCGACCTTCACTGCGGTTGAGACCCAGTACTTC. It yields the protein CASSPTFTAVETQYF. The variable domain in full, completed from reference TRBV5-1 and TRBJ2-5, reads KAGVTQTPRYLIKTRGQQVTLSCSPISGHRSVSWYQQTPGQGLQFLFEYFSETQRNKGNFPGRFSGRQFSNSRSEMNVSTLELGDSALYLCASSPTFTAVETQYFGPGTRLLVL.

This clone was seen once. The chain recombines TRBV14 with TRBJ1-2; D is unclear. V was trimmed by 2 bases and J by 8 bases, leaving 9 bases between them. The CDR3 length is 12 residues. Germline CDR1 reads SGHDN; CDR2 reads FVKESK. Written as DNA, the CDR3 is TGTGCCAGCAGCCAAACGGGCTGGGGCTACACCTTC. Translated, it gives CASSQTGWGYTF.

V gene TRBV6-5 combines with J gene TRBJ2-3; possible D gene TRBD2, 6 bases. V lost 0 bases and J lost 3, with 13 bases in between. Germline V gene lookup returns CDR1 MNHEY and CDR2 SVGAGI. CDR3 length: 16 residues. In DNA form, the CDR3 reads TGTGCCAGCAGTTACTCGATTGGTAGCGGAACAGATACGCAGTATTTT. Amino acid sequence: CASSYSIGSGTDTQYF.

V usage is TRBV15 and J usage is TRBJ2-1; a possible D gene is TRBD2 (7 bases). Deletions cut 5 bases from V and 10 bases from J, with 24 bases between. The CDR3 loop spans 16 amino acids. Germline V gene sequence: CDR1 LNHNV, CDR2 YYDKDF (reference sequence). CDR3 nucleotide sequence: TGTGCCACCAGCCTACCTCCACAGGGAGGGCTCCAGGAGCAGTTCTTC. This gives the protein CATSLPPQGGLQEQFF.

The rearrangement links TRBV28 to TRBJ1-2; 9 bases are shared with TRBD1. The CDR3 has 15 amino acids. CDR1 MDHEN and CDR2 SYDVKM come from the germline V gene. Trimming took 5 bases from V and 2 from J; bases not matched to a gene: 6. The CDR3 here is CASSEPGTGNYGYTF. The CDR3 nucleotides read TGTGCCAGCAGTGAACCCGGGACAGGGAACTATGGCTACACCTTC.

The CDR3, as DNA: TGTGCCAGCAGTTTCAACGACGGGGCCCCTCCAGGCTACACCTTC. Encoded protein: CASSFNDGAPPGYTF. The V call is TRBV28, the J call TRBJ1-2, with D perhaps TRBD1 (5 bases). Germline V lookup: CDR1 MDHEN, CDR2 SYDVKM. V lost 3 bases and J lost 8, with 19 bases in between. The CDR3 consists of 15 residues.

The V call is TRBV5-1, the J call TRBJ2-7; weak D call: TRBD2 (6 bases). The CDR3 spans 17 residues. Trimming left V 4 bases short and J 3 bases short, with 23 bases between. The V gene's germline CDR1 is SGHRS and CDR2 YFSETQ. The CDR3 DNA sequence: TGCGCCAGCAGCGACCCTTCGCGGGGAGCTACTGACTACGAGCAGTACTTC. Its translation: CASSDPSRGATDYEQYF.

The rearrangement links TRBV28 to TRBJ2-7, with 9 positions matching TRBD1. Germline V gene sequence: CDR1 MDHEN, CDR2 SYDVKM. This CDR3 has 15 residues. The V segment lost 5 bases and the J segment 10 bases; nucleotides outside the gene matches: 15. The CDR3, as DNA: TGTGCCAGCAGTCCCCCGGGACAGGGTACCTGGGATCAGTACTTC. Translating it yields CASSPPGQGTWDQYF.

The chain recombines TRBV7-2 with TRBJ2-7; TRBD2 matches at 7 bases. In germline, CDR1 is SGHTA, CDR2 FQGNSA. The V gene end was trimmed by 2 bases and the J gene end by 3 bases; junction bases not matched to a gene: 4. This CDR3 is built from 14 residues. The CDR3 DNA reads as TGTGCCAGCAGCTTATGGCGGGAGCACTACGAGCAGTACTTC. Protein: CASSLWREHYEQYF.

The J gene is TRBJ2-7, the V gene TRBV7-6, with a possible D match to TRBD2 (6 bases). The CDR3 length is 15 residues. Germline V gene sequence: CDR1 SGHVS, CDR2 FNYEAQ. V dropped 0 bases and J dropped 5 bases, with 14 bases sitting between them. In nucleotides, the CDR3 is TGTGCCAGCAGCTTAGCGGGGCAGGGAGGCCACGAGCAGTACTTC. Its protein product is CASSLAGQGGHEQYF. The variable domain in full, with the rest retrieved from reference TRBV7-6 and TRBJ2-7, is GAGVSQSPRYKVTKRGQDVALRCDPISGHVSLYWYRQALGQGPEFLTYFNYEAQQDKSGLPNDRFSAERPEGSISTLTIQRTEQRDSAMYRCASSLAGQGGHEQYFGPGTRLTVT.

This chain joins TRBV4-1 and TRBJ1-1, with D possibly matching TRBD1 (6 bases). CDR3 length equals 15 residues. Trimming stripped 4 bases from V and 4 bases from J, with 16 bases between. Germline V CDR1 and CDR2: MGHRA, YSYEKL. The chain's CDR3 is CASSRTMGAATEAFF. CDR3 DNA: TGCGCCAGCAGCCGAACTATGGGGGCAGCCACTGAAGCTTTCTTT.

V is TRBV29-1 and J is TRBJ2-1; the D gene is possibly TRBD1 (6 bases). The CDR3 covers 15 residues. The germline gives CDR1 SQVTM, CDR2 ANQGSEA. V gave up 3 bases and J gave up 3 bases, with 15 bases separating them. The CDR3, as DNA: TGCAGCGTTGATACCCGACAGGCCAACTACAATGAGCAGTTCTTC. Protein sequence: CSVDTRQANYNEQFF.

V usage is TRBV28 and J usage is TRBJ2-7; 8 bases agree with TRBD2. In germline, CDR1 is MDHEN, CDR2 SYDVKM. V trimming: 1 base; J trimming: 0 bases; junction bases outside the gene matches: 8. The CDR3 contains 17 residues. CDR3 sequence reads: CASSLSLSGISSYEQYF. The CDR3 nucleotides are TGTGCCAGCAGTTTATCTCTTAGCGGGATTAGCTCCTACGAGCAGTACTTC.

This chain uses TRBV7-2 with TRBJ2-7, with 8 bases fitting TRBD2. Per germline, CDR1 SGHTA and CDR2 FQGNSA. V shed 4 bases, J shed 7 bases, and the junction held 9 bases outside the gene matches. This CDR3 is built from 14 residues. CDR3 sequence: CASSSVPGLGEQYF. The CDR3 nucleotides read TGTGCCAGCAGCTCAGTGCCGGGACTAGGAGAGCAGTACTTC. The variable domain in full, completed from reference TRBV7-2 and TRBJ2-7, reads GAGVSQSPSNKVTEKGKDVELRCDPISGHTALYWYRQSLGQGLEFLIYFQGNSAPDKSGLPSDRFSAERTGGSVSTLTIQRTQQEDSAVYLCASSSVPGLGEQYFGPGTRLTVT.

The CDR3 is CASRSGQANSGANVLTF. CDR3 bases: TGCGCCAGCAGATCGGGACAGGCGAACTCTGGGGCCAACGTCCTGACTTTC. The chain joins TRBV5-1 to TRBJ2-6; 8 bases are shared with TRBD1. From germline, CDR1 is SGHRS and CDR2 YFSETQ. Trimming removed 5 bases from V and 0 bases from J; junction bases left unmatched: 7. The CDR3 is 17 residues long. The variable domain in full, completed from reference TRBV5-1 and TRBJ2-6, reads KAGVTQTPRYLIKTRGQQVTLSCSPISGHRSVSWYQQTPGQGLQFLFEYFSETQRNKGNFPGRFSGRQFSNSRSEMNVSTLELGDSALYLCASRSGQANSGANVLTFGAGSRLTVL.

V usage is TRBV30 and J usage is TRBJ2-7; D may be TRBD1 (6 bases). The CDR3 loop spans 14 amino acids. V was clipped by 5 bases and J by 2 bases, with 16 bases between them. Germline values: CDR1 GTSNPN, CDR2 SVGIG (reference sequence). The CDR3 DNA is TGTGCCTGGCGGACAGCCGAATTTACCTACGAGCAGTACTTC. This sequence encodes CAWRTAEFTYEQYF.

The V gene is TRBV28, the J gene TRBJ1-1, with TRBD1 identical over 9 bases. The CDR3 consists of 12 residues. The V gene end was trimmed by 5 bases and the J gene end by 10 bases; junction bases not matched to a gene: 5. Germline V gene data show CDR1 as MDHEN and CDR2 as SYDVKM. DNA for the CDR3: TGTGCCAGCAGTGTCCCGGACAGGGGAGCTTTCTTT. Amino acid sequence: CASSVPDRGAFF.